Following are 22 T cell receptor beta chains from one sample sequenced in a study of cytomegalovirus exposure and HLA in healthy donors. A multiplex PCR was run with 60 Vbeta primers and 13 Jbeta primers. Using immunoSEQ multiplex PCR, the repertoire was profiled, and TCRdb retains in-frame clones only, with some absent. The sample shows about 180,000 clones, 75% to 90% of them seen only once. Sequences were obtained from PBMCs. All receptors come from a boy aged 2 to 10 in good health and CMV-seronegative.

The chain recombines TRBV27 with TRBJ2-4; tentative D call: TRBD2 (7 bases). Trimming took off 2 bases at V and 8 bases at J, with 13 bases between the two ends. This CDR3 region has 14 residues. Germline CDR1 MNHEY, CDR2 SMNVEV (reference sequence). Here the CDR3 DNA reads TGTGCCAGCAGTTTAAATACAGGGAGGGACATTCAGTACTTC. Its protein is CASSLNTGRDIQYF.

The rearrangement joins TRBV30 to TRBJ1-1, with 7 bases fitting TRBD1. This CDR3 is built from 14 residues. V shed 2 bases and J 1 base; nucleotides not matched to a gene: 4. Germline V gene data show CDR1 as GTSNPN and CDR2 as SVGIG (reference sequence). The CDR3 DNA is TGTGCCTGGAGTTCGACAGGGCGGAACACTGAAGCTTTCTTT. Its protein product is CAWSSTGRNTEAFF.

The V gene is TRBV5-6, the J gene TRBJ2-7, with 7 bases lining up with TRBD1. The CDR3 is 16 amino acids. Unmatched junction bases numbered 12, after V lost 3 bases and J lost 3 bases. Germline-derived CDR1 and CDR2 are SGHDT and YYEEEE. CDR3 sequence reads: CASSSKQGQVGYEQYV. The CDR3 bases are TGTGCCAGCAGCTCGAAACAGGGGCAAGTTGGCTACGAGCAGTACGTC.

The CDR3 bases are TGTGCCAGCAGTTTATCGGTAGCGGAAAGCACAGATACGCAGTATTTT. Amino acids: CASSLSVAESTDTQYF. The V and J genes are TRBV27 and TRBJ2-3, with TRBD2 as a possible D gene (6 bases). The germline CDR1 and CDR2 sequences are MNHEY and SMNVEV (reference sequence). The CDR3 covers 16 residues. V was shortened by 0 bases and J by 0 bases, with 10 bases between the two germline ends.

The gene calls are TRBV6-6 and TRBJ1-4; TRBD1 aligns across 8 bases. Germline CDR1 reads MNHNY; CDR2 reads SVGAGI (reference sequence). The CDR3 contains 15 residues. J was trimmed by 7 bases and V by 2 bases; bases with no gene match: 6. For the CDR3, the DNA is TGTGCCAGCAGTTACCTCCAGGGGGCGGGTGAAAAACTGTTTTTT. Protein: CASSYLQGAGEKLFF.

The chain employs TRBV7-2 and TRBJ2-3, with 8 bases identical to TRBD1. The germline V gene has CDR1 SGHTA and CDR2 FQGNSA. V lost 5 bases to trimming and J lost 4 bases; unmatched junction nucleotides: 5. This CDR3 has 14 amino acids. The CDR3 nucleotides read TGTGCCAGCAGCACCAGGGGGCTAGCAGATACGCAGTATTTT. Amino acid sequence: CASSTRGLADTQYF.

The V and J genes are TRBV27 and TRBJ1-4; 8 positions match TRBD1. This CDR3 spans 20 amino acids. Germline values: CDR1 MNHEY, CDR2 SMNVEV (reference sequence). After removal of 6 bases from V and 5 bases from J, the junction contained 23 bases not matched to a gene. The CDR3 DNA reads as TGTGCCAGCAGCAGAAATCCTCAGGGGGCGAGGGGGTGGCTAAATGAAAAACTGTTTTTT. It codes for CASSRNPQGARGWLNEKLFF.

V gene TRBV5-1 combines with J gene TRBJ1-4; the D is unclear. V lost 0 bases, J lost 4 bases, and 7 bases lay in between. This CDR3 region has 14 residues. Germline CDR1 SGHRS, CDR2 YFSETQ. As DNA, the CDR3 is TGCGCCAGCAGCTTGGCCCCCGGTAATGAAAAACTGTTTTTT. It codes for CASSLAPGNEKLFF.

This clone was counted once. This chain's CDR3 is CASSGRVGGYTF. Here the CDR3 DNA reads TGTGCCAGCAGCGGGAGGGTTGGGGGCTACACCTTC. The rearrangement joins TRBV9 to TRBJ1-2, with D hard to call. V dropped 3 bases and J dropped 8 bases, with 11 bases sitting between them. CDR3 size: 12 residues. The germline CDR1 and CDR2 sequences are SGDLS and YYNGEE.

The chain uses TRBV29-1 and TRBJ1-1; D is perhaps TRBD1 (6 bases). The CDR3 is 15 residues long. Germline-derived CDR1 and CDR2 are SQVTM and ANQGSEA. V dropped 5 bases and J dropped 1 base, with 17 bases sitting between them. The CDR3, as DNA: TGCAGCGTTTCCCAACAGGGTCGACGGAACACTGAAGCTTTCTTT. Translating it yields CSVSQQGRRNTEAFF.

The chain uses TRBV7-9 and TRBJ1-2; 10 bases are shared with TRBD1. With V trimmed by 4 bases and J by 1 base, 15 bases remained unmatched. The germline CDR1 and CDR2 sequences are SEHNR and FQNEAQ (reference sequence). This CDR3 contains 19 residues. The CDR3 DNA reads TGTGCCAGCAGCTCTTATCCCGGGGGACAGGGGTTGGGTAACTATGGCTACACCTTC. The encoded protein is CASSSYPGGQGLGNYGYTF.

This sequence joins TRBV7-2 and TRBJ2-1, with 7 bases fitting TRBD1. There are 14 residues in the CDR3. Germline loops: CDR1 SGHTA, CDR2 FQGNSA. V trimming: 6 bases; J trimming: 6 bases; junction bases outside the gene matches: 8. The DNA for the CDR3 is TGTGCCAGCAGTCGTCCGGGACAGACCAATGAGCAGTTCTTC. This encodes CASSRPGQTNEQFF. The variable domain in full, completed from reference TRBV7-2 and TRBJ2-1, reads GAGVSQSPSNKVTEKGKDVELRCDPISGHTALYWYRQSLGQGLEFLIYFQGNSAPDKSGLPSDRFSAERTGGSVSTLTIQRTQQEDSAVYLCASSRPGQTNEQFFGPGTRLTVL.

The chain links TRBV7-9 to TRBJ1-2; weak D call: TRBD1 (6 bases). Trimming left V 1 base short and J 8 bases short, with 11 bases between. The CDR3 spans 13 residues. Germline V gene lookup returns CDR1 SEHNR and CDR2 FQNEAQ (reference sequence). The CDR3 nucleotides are TGTGCCAGCAGCTTAGGGCACAGGGACGGCTACACCTTC. Encoded protein: CASSLGHRDGYTF. Full variable domain (outside the CDR3, taken from reference TRBV7-9 and TRBJ1-2): DTGVSQNPRHKITKRGQNVTFRCDPISEHNRLYWYRQTLGQGPEFLTYFQNEAQLEKSRLLSDRFSAERPKGSFSTLEIQRTEQGDSAMYLCASSLGHRDGYTFGSGTRLTVV.

The rearrangement joins TRBV15 to TRBJ1-3, with TRBD1 as a possible D gene (5 bases). The CDR3 loop spans 13 amino acids. Germline CDR1 and CDR2: LNHNV and YYDKDF (reference sequence). Trimming removed 6 bases from V and 3 bases from J, with 9 bases in between. The CDR3 region is CATSIDSGNTIYF. The CDR3 DNA reads TGTGCCACCAGTATCGACAGTGGAAACACCATATATTTT.

The V and J genes are TRBV5-3 and TRBJ2-7; the match to TRBD1 covers 12 bases. TRBV5-3 is an open reading frame whose function is uncertain. Trimming cost V 5 bases and J 3 bases; bases outside gene matches: 9. This CDR3 region has 16 residues. The CDR3 DNA reads TGTGCCAGAAGTTCGACAGGGACAGGGGGCGTCTACGAGCAGTACTTC. The encoded protein is CARSSTGTGGVYEQYF.

This chain connects TRBV6-5 to TRBJ1-1; no clear D. Deletions cut 2 bases from V and 4 bases from J, with 8 bases between. Germline V gene lookup returns CDR1 MNHEY and CDR2 SVGAGI. The length of the CDR3 is 13 residues. CDR3 sequence: CASSYGKATEAFF. The CDR3 bases are TGTGCCAGCAGTTACGGTAAAGCCACTGAAGCTTTCTTT.

The sample holds a few counts of this clone. The V call is TRBV6-6, the J call TRBJ2-5; 9 bases match TRBD1. J gave up 2 bases and V 5 bases, and 6 bases lay outside the gene matches. CDR1 and CDR2 (germline): MNHNY, SVGAGI (reference sequence). The CDR3 covers 15 residues. Here the CDR3 DNA reads TGTGCCAGCAGTCAGGGACAGGGCGATCAAGAGACCCAGTACTTC. Translating gives CASSQGQGDQETQYF.

V gene TRBV6-1 combines with J gene TRBJ1-1, with 8 bases fitting TRBD1. The V and J ends lost 5 bases and 0 bases, in that order; junction bases with no gene match: 5. Germline CDR1 and CDR2: MNHNS and SASEGT. The CDR3 length is 15 residues. CDR3 sequence reads: CASSPGQALNTEAFF. The CDR3 DNA follows: TGTGCCAGCAGTCCGGGACAGGCATTGAACACTGAAGCTTTCTTT.

This clone has more than one count but fewer than ten. The rearrangement uses TRBV5-1 and TRBJ2-7, with unresolved D. This CDR3 is 13 amino acids long. Germline loops: CDR1 SGHRS, CDR2 YFSETQ. V lost 0 bases, J lost 2 bases, and 6 bases lay in between. The CDR3 nucleotides are TGCGCCAGCAGCTTGGCTAGAACCTACGAGCAGTACTTC. The encoded protein is CASSLARTYEQYF.

The chain is built from TRBV9 and TRBJ2-1, with D possibly TRBD2 on 5 matching bases. The V gene's germline CDR1 is SGDLS and CDR2 YYNGEE. Trimming removed 1 base at V and 3 bases at J, with 20 bases between. The CDR3 covers 18 residues. CDR3 sequence reads: CASSVYMGAGMDYNEQFF. The CDR3 DNA follows: TGTGCCAGCAGCGTATATATGGGCGCCGGGATGGACTACAATGAGCAGTTCTTC.

The V gene is TRBV28, the J gene TRBJ2-3, with D possibly matching TRBD2 (5 bases). The V and J ends lost 2 bases and 10 bases respectively, with 7 bases between them. This CDR3 has 11 residues. CDR1 is MDHEN and CDR2 is SYDVKM in the germline V gene. CDR3: CASSLRDSQYF. DNA for the CDR3: TGTGCCAGCAGTTTACGGGATTCGCAGTATTTT.

This chain links TRBV7-8 with TRBJ1-4; 7 bases line up with TRBD1. This CDR3 has 15 amino acids. The germline V gene has CDR1 SGHVS and CDR2 FQNEAQ. Trimming at V came to 1 base and at J to 5 bases, leaving 4 bases not matched to a gene. The chain's CDR3 is CASSLGQGRNEKLFF. The CDR3, as DNA: TGTGCCAGCAGCTTAGGACAGGGCAGGAATGAAAAACTGTTTTTT.